This T cell receptor (beta chain) was identified during a study of response to subunit inactivated influenza vaccine. Study-level findings and limits: The study's authors posited that every seasonal influenza vaccination enlists few new T cells.

Many counts were recorded for this clonotype. What it binds is unknown. Looked up from germline, CDR1 is MDHEN and CDR2 is SYDVKM. The CDR3 length is 12 residues. The ends were cut back, 5 bases at V and 5 bases at J, with 6 bases in the middle. One entry per CDR3 protein, called by TCRdb with MiXCR from the RT-PCR reads. Of over 150,000 distinct CDR3 sequences in the sample, roughly 10% were seen once. The sequences come from non-naive T cells sorted from PBMCs, collected around seven weeks after vaccination. The chain joins TRBV28 to TRBJ2-2; D is uncertain. The source is a man between 45 and 60 years old who received an inactivated influenza vaccine. The CDR3 coding sequence is TGTGCCAGCAGTACACCGACCGGGGAGCTGTTTTTT. Amino acid sequence: CASSTPTGELFF.